These 27 T cell receptor beta chains share one sample of origin, sequenced in a study of CD8 T cells in ankylosing spondylitis. The antigens of these receptors remain unknown. Study-wide results and caveats: Ankylosing spondylitis blood seemed to carry a telltale TCR beta motif made of about 8 highly homologous variants.

TCRdb re-analysed the 5' RACE reads in MiXCR, keeping a single row per CDR3 protein. The sample consists of under 450,000 distinct CDR3 sequences, 15% to 20% of them appearing once. Sequencing was done on a sample of blood, either unsorted or a sorted T cell fraction (not recorded which). The receptors derive from a male donor with ankylosing spondylitis.

This clonotype has more than one count but fewer than ten. This chain uses TRBV5-1 with TRBJ2-5, with TRBD2 matching over 8 bases. The V gene end was trimmed by 0 bases and the J gene end by 0 bases; junction bases not matched to a gene: 4. Germline lookup yields CDR1 SGHRS and CDR2 YFSETQ. This CDR3 contains 16 residues. The CDR3 loop reads CASSLGPGLDQETQYF. The CDR3 nucleotides read TGCGCCAGCAGCTTGGGGCCGGGACTAGACCAAGAGACCCAGTACTTC.

The chain employs TRBV18 and TRBJ1-2, with TRBD1 matching 9 bases. The germline CDR1 and CDR2 sequences are KGHSH and LQKENI. This CDR3 has 15 residues. Trimming at V came to 3 bases and at J to 10 bases, leaving 12 bases not matched to a gene. Here the CDR3 reads CASSPLQGQGTAYTF. CDR3 coding DNA: TGTGCCAGCTCACCTTTACAGGGACAGGGCACAGCCTACACCTTC.

This CDR3 reads CASSQVKGAYNEQFF. DNA of the CDR3: TGTGCCAGCAGCCAAGTAAAGGGGGCTTACAATGAGCAGTTCTTC. The chain employs TRBV3-1 and TRBJ2-1; TRBD1 matches 7 bases. V lost 1 base to trimming and J lost 4 bases; unmatched junction nucleotides: 4. Germline V gene lookup returns CDR1 LGHDT and CDR2 YNNKEL (reference sequence). The CDR3 runs 15 residues.

Many counts were recorded for this clonotype. The J gene is TRBJ1-2, the V gene TRBV18; no clear D gene. CDR1 and CDR2 (germline): KGHSH, LQKENI. Trimming left V 3 bases short and J 2 bases short, with 10 bases between. CDR3 size: 14 residues. The CDR3 spells CASSPGRTNYGYTF. The CDR3 region has the DNA TGTGCCAGCTCACCGGGCAGGACCAACTATGGCTACACCTTC.

The CDR3 loop is CASSEGGGQVYGYTF. CDR3 nucleotide sequence: TGTGCCAGCAGTGAAGGGGGGGGACAGGTCTATGGCTACACCTTC. The chain is built from TRBV6-1 and TRBJ1-2; 8 bases agree with TRBD1. Germline CDR1 and CDR2: MNHNS and SASEGT. This CDR3 spans 15 amino acids. The V segment lost 1 base and the J segment 4 bases; nucleotides outside the gene matches: 5.

The rearrangement joins TRBV2 to TRBJ2-1, with D tentatively TRBD1 (6 bases). The V end was cut by 6 bases, the J end by 6 bases, with 12 bases between. Germline lookup yields CDR1 SNHLY and CDR2 FYNNEI. This CDR3 spans 13 amino acids. The CDR3 DNA sequence: TGTGCCAGCAGGAGAACAGGGATCAATGAGCAGTTCTTC. It specifies CASRRTGINEQFF.

This clonotype was recorded at least ten times. This sequence joins TRBV3-1 and TRBJ1-5, with D possibly matching TRBD1 (5 bases). V dropped 3 bases and J dropped 4 bases, with 10 bases sitting between them. The CDR3 contains 14 residues. Germline loops: CDR1 LGHDT, CDR2 YNNKEL (reference sequence). The CDR3, as DNA: TGTGCCAGCAGCCAGGGGGTGATTAATCAGCCCCAGCATTTT. Residues: CASSQGVINQPQHF.

This clonotype was recorded a few times. This chain connects TRBV20-1 to TRBJ2-7, with 9 bases aligning to TRBD2. The germline gives CDR1 DFQATT, CDR2 SNEGSKA (reference sequence). Unmatched junction bases numbered 7, after V lost 5 bases and J lost 2 bases. This CDR3 has 14 amino acids. For the CDR3, the DNA is TGCAGTGCTTATAGCGGGGGATCCCCCTACGAGCAGTACTTC. Translation gives CSAYSGGSPYEQYF.

The chain uses TRBV3-1 and TRBJ1-5; no clear D gene. V was shortened by 0 bases and J by 7 bases, with 4 bases between the two germline ends. The CDR3 spans 12 residues. Germline V gives CDR1 LGHDT, CDR2 YNNKEL (reference sequence). The CDR3 sequence: CASSQENQPQHF. Written as DNA, the CDR3 is TGTGCCAGCAGCCAAGAAAACCAGCCCCAGCATTTT.

This clonotype was observed a handful of times. This chain links TRBV28 with TRBJ1-2; TRBD1 agrees at 9 bases. Germline V lookup: CDR1 MDHEN, CDR2 SYDVKM. Germline trimming cut 6 bases from V and 7 bases from J; bases unmatched to any gene: 6. This CDR3 is 13 amino acids long. The CDR3 sequence is CASSRDRARGYTF. Written as DNA, the CDR3 is TGTGCCAGCAGCAGGGACAGGGCTCGTGGCTACACCTTC.

The sample holds a few counts of this clonotype. The chain couples TRBV12-3 or TRBV12-4 to TRBJ2-7; 9 bases match TRBD1. Unmatched junction bases numbered 9, after V lost 5 bases and J lost 4 bases. The CDR3 runs 15 residues. Here the CDR3 reads CASSPSTGTGYEQYF. As DNA, the CDR3 is TGTGCCAGCAGTCCGTCAACCGGGACAGGGTACGAGCAGTACTTC.

V gene TRBV12-3 or TRBV12-4 combines with J gene TRBJ1-1; unclear D gene. V was pared by 3 bases and J by 0 bases, with 11 bases between. The CDR3 has 15 residues. CDR3 region: CASSFGGSVNTEAFF. CDR3 DNA sequence: TGTGCCAGCAGTTTCGGAGGGTCTGTGAACACTGAAGCTTTCTTT.

This clonotype was picked up a small number of times. The chain uses TRBV5-1 and TRBJ2-1; D unresolved. Germline assignment: CDR1 SGHRS and CDR2 YFSETQ. The CDR3 consists of 14 residues. V shed 0 bases and J shed 6 bases, with 10 bases lying between them. In nucleotides, the CDR3 is TGCGCCAGCAGCTTGGGTGGGGTCTTCAATGAGCAGTTCTTC. Translation: CASSLGGVFNEQFF.

The V call is TRBV6-2 or TRBV6-3, the J call TRBJ1-5; the D gene is possibly TRBD1 (6 bases). CDR3 length: 12 amino acids. Germline V gene lookup returns CDR1 MNHEY and CDR2 SVGEGT. The germline V and J ends were trimmed by 5 bases and 9 bases, with 11 bases remaining between them. For the CDR3, the DNA is TGTGCCAGCAGTACCGACAGGCGGCCCCAGCATTTT. Translating gives CASSTDRRPQHF.

The sample holds many counts of this clonotype. V usage is TRBV28 and J usage is TRBJ1-5; D is perhaps TRBD1 (5 bases). V lost 6 bases to trimming and J lost 2 bases, with 17 bases between them. The CDR3 spans 16 residues. Germline loops: CDR1 MDHEN, CDR2 SYDVKM. CDR3 in DNA: TGTGCCAGCAGGGCGACTGGGGCCCTCGGCAATCAGCCCCAGCATTTT. It specifies CASRATGALGNQPQHF.

V and J are TRBV12-3 or TRBV12-4 and TRBJ2-5, with TRBD2 matching 12 bases. Trimming took 6 bases from V and 5 from J; bases not matched to a gene: 10. The CDR3 totals 16 residues. CDR3 in amino acids: CASSRLAGAKGETQYF. The CDR3 DNA follows: TGTGCCAGCAGCCGACTAGCGGGGGCGAAAGGGGAGACCCAGTACTTC.

The chain joins TRBV20-1 to TRBJ1-2; 11 bases line up with TRBD1. The germline V gene has CDR1 DFQATT and CDR2 SNEGSKA (reference sequence). This CDR3 is 14 amino acids long. Losses at the gene ends were 3 bases for V and 4 bases for J; bases not matched to a gene: 4. The CDR3 loop reads CSARGGQGAYGYTF. DNA for the CDR3: TGCAGTGCTAGGGGTGGACAGGGGGCCTATGGCTACACCTTC.

This clonotype was detected many times. This sequence joins TRBV18 and TRBJ1-6, with a possible D match to TRBD1 (6 bases). V lost 6 bases and J 5 bases, leaving 8 bases between the germline ends. This CDR3 is built from 13 residues. CDR1 is KGHSH, CDR2 LQKENI, per germline. CDR3 region: CASSDSNNSPLHF. The CDR3 DNA sequence: TGTGCCAGCTCGGACAGCAATAATTCACCCCTCCACTTT.

This clonotype was picked up a small number of times. V is TRBV5-1 and J is TRBJ2-2; 9 nucleotides align to TRBD1. CDR1 SGHRS and CDR2 YFSETQ come from the germline V gene. The length of the CDR3 is 15 residues. V was pared by 5 bases and J by 4 bases, with 6 bases of the junction left unmatched. CDR3 nucleotides: TGCGCCAGCAGTACTGGACAGGGGAGCACCGGGGAGCTGTTTTTT. It translates to CASSTGQGSTGELFF.

The J gene is TRBJ2-1, the V gene TRBV24-1; 7 bases line up with TRBD1. Per the germline V gene, CDR1 is KGHDR and CDR2 is SFDVKD. The junction had 4 bases not matched to a gene; V was cut back by 3 bases and J by 0 bases. This CDR3 region has 16 residues. The CDR3 coding sequence is TGTGCCACCAGTGATCCGGACAGGAGCTCCTACAATGAGCAGTTCTTC. Amino acids: CATSDPDRSSYNEQFF.

This clonotype was detected a few times. The chain couples TRBV19 to TRBJ1-5, with D maybe TRBD1 (6 bases). The CDR3 is 14 residues long. The germline gives CDR1 LNHDA, CDR2 SQIVND (reference sequence). Deletions cut 4 bases from V and 6 bases from J, with 13 bases between. The CDR3 here is CASSSLGGGQPQHF. Here the CDR3 DNA reads TGTGCCAGTAGTAGCCTAGGGGGTGGTCAGCCCCAGCATTTT. The full variable domain, completed using reference TRBV19 and TRBJ1-5, is DGGITQSPKYLFRKEGQNVTLSCEQNLNHDAMYWYRQDPGQGLRLIYYSQIVNDFQKGDIAEGYSVSREKKESFPLTVTSAQKNPTAFYLCASSSLGGGQPQHFGDGTRLSIL.

The table lists this clonotype with a few counts. The chain carries TRBV5-1 and TRBJ2-4, with 7 positions matching TRBD1. Germline loops: CDR1 SGHRS, CDR2 YFSETQ. CDR3 size: 16 residues. The ends lost 4 bases at V and 0 bases at J; junction bases unmatched: 7. The CDR3 sequence is CASSPGQTLAKNIQYF. CDR3 in DNA: TGCGCCAGCAGCCCGGGACAGACCCTAGCCAAAAACATTCAGTACTTC.

V is TRBV12-3 or TRBV12-4 and J is TRBJ1-5, with 7 nucleotides matching TRBD1. The ends lost 1 base at V and 7 bases at J; junction bases unmatched: 7. There are 15 residues in the CDR3. The CDR3 loop reads CASSLDRGGGQPQHF. The CDR3 region has the DNA TGTGCCAGCAGTTTAGACAGAGGGGGCGGGCAGCCCCAGCATTTT.

This chain uses TRBV3-1 with TRBJ1-2; D ambiguous. Germline V gives CDR1 LGHDT, CDR2 YNNKEL (reference sequence). The CDR3 consists of 12 residues. Trimming shortened V by 1 base and J by 7 bases, and 7 bases separated the two germline ends. The CDR3 loop is CASSQVAGGYTF. The CDR3 nucleotides are TGTGCCAGCAGCCAAGTAGCTGGTGGCTACACCTTC.

This clonotype showed up many times. The chain carries TRBV20-1 and TRBJ2-7; 7 bases agree with TRBD1. The length of the CDR3 is 12 residues. CDR1 DFQATT and CDR2 SNEGSKA come from the germline V gene (reference sequence). The CDR3 DNA reads TGCAGCGCCAGACAGGGAGCCTACGAGCAGTACTTC. Protein sequence: CSARQGAYEQYF.

The sample holds a few counts of this clonotype. CDR3: CASSQKGTPSANTGELFF. The DNA for the CDR3 is TGCGCCAGCAGCCAAAAGGGAACCCCTAGCGCGAACACCGGGGAGCTGTTTTTT. The chain uses TRBV4-3 and TRBJ2-2; possibly TRBD2 for D (6 bases). V was cut by 2 bases and J by 0 bases, with 16 bases left in between. This CDR3 has 18 amino acids. Per germline, CDR1 LGHNA and CDR2 YSLEER.

This clonotype has a handful of counts. The genes are TRBV4-2 and TRBJ2-1; D might be TRBD2 (6 bases). Germline-derived CDR1 and CDR2 are LGHNA and YNFKEQ. CDR3 length: 15 residues. Trimming took off 5 bases at V and 9 bases at J, with 20 bases between the two ends. The CDR3 coding sequence is TGTGCCAGCAGCTCTACCCGACTAGAGGCAAGTGAGCAGTTCTTC. This sequence encodes CASSSTRLEASEQFF.